Listed below are T cell receptor beta chains from one sample, sequenced in a study of T cell responses to AZD1222 COVID-19 vaccine. Clones were sequenced by immunoSEQ multiplex PCR, and TCRdb holds only the in-frame ones, with some missing. The table lists about 81,000 clones, 80% to 90% of them singletons. Here the sequenced sample was peripheral blood, taken 28 days after the second AZD1222 dose. The receptors were sampled from an adult who received the AZD1222 COVID-19 vaccine. The CDR3 runs from the conserved cysteine through the conserved F or W. Fields, in order: D gene, clone size, V gene, J gene, CDR3 length, CDR3 protein, CDR3 DNA. D genes are given only for firm matches. The size field is filled for only some rows; it gives once, few, many or a size class.

>-|-|TRBV11-1|TRBJ2-1|15
CASSSTSLDYNEQFF
TGTGCCAGCAGTTCTACCAGTTTGGATTACAATGAGCAGTTCTTC
>TRBD1|-|TRBV7-2|TRBJ1-2|15
CASSLLWGQGYGYTF
TGTGCCAGCAGCCTCCTTTGGGGACAGGGCTATGGCTACACCTTC
>-|few|TRBV4-2|TRBJ2-7|13
CASSQDPPYEQYF
TGTGCCAGCAGCCAAGACCCTCCGTACGAGCAGTACTTC
>TRBD1|-|TRBV19|TRBJ2-4|16
CASSSRGQGEEGIQYF
TGTGCCAGTAGTTCGAGGGGTCAGGGGGAAGAGGGCATTCAGTACTTC
>TRBD2|-|TRBV4-2|TRBJ2-1|15
CASSQVLAGVDEQFF
TGTGCCAGCAGCCAAGTACTAGCGGGAGTCGATGAGCAGTTCTTC
>-|-|TRBV9|TRBJ2-1|15
CASSVGGGKYNEQFF
TGTGCCAGCAGCGTGGGGGGCGGGAAATACAATGAGCAGTTCTTC
>TRBD1|-|TRBV28|TRBJ1-4|14
CASSLTGGYEKLFF
TGTGCCAGCAGTCTGACAGGGGGGTATGAAAAACTGTTTTTT
>TRBD2|-|TRBV6-5|TRBJ2-1|14
CASRRGGEINEQFF
TGTGCCAGCAGGCGCGGGGGTGAAATCAATGAGCAGTTCTTC
>-|-|TRBV3-1/TRBV3-2|TRBJ2-2|12
CASNYFSGELFF
TGTGCCAGCAACTATTTTTCCGGGGAGCTGTTTTTT
>-|-|TRBV30|TRBJ1-2|13
CAWSLETSGGYTF
TGTGCCTGGAGCCTAGAGACTTCGGGGGGCTACACCTTC
>TRBD1|-|TRBV4-3|TRBJ1-1|14
CASSQGQGATEAFF
TGCGCCAGCAGCCAGGGACAGGGGGCAACTGAAGCTTTCTTT
>-|-|TRBV5-8|TRBJ1-3|16
CASSPANTGPGDTIYF
TGTGCCAGCAGCCCGGCTAACACAGGGCCCGGGGACACCATATATTTT
>-|-|TRBV6-5|TRBJ2-7|15
CASSYGRGLSYEQYF
TGTGCCAGCAGTTACGGCCGGGGGCTTTCCTACGAGCAGTACTTC
>TRBD2|-|TRBV3-1/TRBV3-2|TRBJ2-7|16
CASSLGLAGGRYEQYF
TGTGCCAGCAGCCTTGGGCTAGCGGGGGGACGCTACGAGCAGTACTTC
>-|-|TRBV5-8|TRBJ2-1|15
CASSLAWGAYNEQFF
TGTGCCAGCAGCTTGGCCTGGGGTGCCTACAATGAGCAGTTCTTC
>-|-|TRBV18|TRBJ2-7|14
CASSPPTGLYEQYF
TGTGCCAGCTCACCACCGACGGGACTCTACGAGCAGTACTTC
>TRBD1|-|TRBV28|TRBJ1-6|16
CASSIALGTGTRTLHF
TGTGCCAGCAGTATCGCGCTCGGGACAGGGACTCGAACCCTCCACTTT
>TRBD1|-|TRBV7-6|TRBJ1-3|16
CASSLMTGLSGNTIYF
TGTGCCAGCAGCTTGATGACAGGGCTCTCTGGAAACACCATATATTTT
>-|-|TRBV6-4|TRBJ1-6|13
CASSEGGKSPLHF
TGTGCCAGCAGTGAAGGGGGAAAATCACCCCTCCACTTT
>-|-|TRBV7-9|TRBJ2-2|12
CASSVGVGELFF
TGTGCCAGCAGTGTTGGGGTCGGGGAGCTGTTTTTT
>-|-|TRBV21-1|TRBJ1-2|12
CASSTQGYGYTF
TGTGCCAGCAGCACGCAGGGGTATGGCTACACCTTC